One sample yielded the 2 T cell receptor beta chains listed below, sequenced in a study of CD8+ T cells in alopecia areata. RNA was extracted and reverse transcribed into cDNA as the sequencing template. Only in-frame clones appear in the TCRdb table, and some are missing; sequencing was by immunoSEQ multiplex PCR. The sample records under 250,000 clones, around 62% being singletons. The sample here was CD4+ T cells sorted from blood, taken at week 0. The receptors derive from a human donor with alopecia areata.

The J gene is TRBJ2-5, the V gene TRBV29-1; tentatively, D is TRBD1 or TRBD2 (5 bases each). Germline-derived CDR1 and CDR2 are SQVTM and ANQGSEA. CDR3 size: 14 residues. V dropped 6 bases and J dropped 4 bases, with 18 bases sitting between them. The CDR3 sequence: CSVAQLRDPETQYF. The CDR3 bases are TGCAGCGTCGCACAGCTCCGGGACCCAGAGACCCAGTACTTC.

This clone turned up a few times. The genes are TRBV29-1 and TRBJ2-2; TRBD1 might be the D (6 bases). Trimming left V 8 bases short and J 1 base short, with 11 bases between. The germline V gene has CDR1 SQVTM and CDR2 ANQGSEA. There are 13 residues in the CDR3. The CDR3 loop reads CSSRGGNTGELFF. DNA for the CDR3: TGCAGCTCCAGGGGCGGGAACACCGGGGAGCTGTTTTTT.